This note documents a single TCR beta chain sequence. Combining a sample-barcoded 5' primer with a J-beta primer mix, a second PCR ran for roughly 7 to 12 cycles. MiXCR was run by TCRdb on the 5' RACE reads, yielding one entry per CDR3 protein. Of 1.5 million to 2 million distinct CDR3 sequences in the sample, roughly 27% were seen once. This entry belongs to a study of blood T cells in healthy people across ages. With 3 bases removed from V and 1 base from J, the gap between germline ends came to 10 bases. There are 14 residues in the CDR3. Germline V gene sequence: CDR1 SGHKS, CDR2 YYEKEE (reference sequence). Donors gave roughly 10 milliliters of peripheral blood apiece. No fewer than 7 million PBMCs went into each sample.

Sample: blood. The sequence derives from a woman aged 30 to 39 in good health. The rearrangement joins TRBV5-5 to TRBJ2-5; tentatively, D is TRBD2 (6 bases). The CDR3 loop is CASSSIGSQETQYF. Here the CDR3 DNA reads TGTGCCAGCAGCTCGATCGGGAGCCAAGAGACCCAGTACTTC.